This T cell receptor (beta chain) is from a study of shared clonotypes between healthy human individuals. Naive CD8 cells were CD45RO-negative, positively selected for CCR7, excluding terminally differentiated effector memory CD45RA+ cells. The V gene's germline CDR1 is SGHKS and CDR2 YYEKEE (reference sequence). V dropped 0 bases and J dropped 3 bases, with 10 bases sitting between them. The CDR3 is 14 residues long. This table comes from immunoSEQ multiplex PCR, and its TCRdb copy is limited to in-frame clones, with some not included. Of about 2 million clones listed, roughly 95% are singletons. The sequence was collected from a man aged 18 to 30 in good health. The V and J genes are TRBV5-5 and TRBJ2-7; D is unresolved. Sequenced material: naive CD8+ T cells sorted from blood. DNA of the CDR3: TGTGCCAGCAGCTTGGGCGGCGGCAACTACGAGCAGTACTTC. Translation gives CASSLGGGNYEQYF.